This passage covers 30 T cell receptor beta chains from one sample sequenced in a study of shared clonotypes between healthy human individuals. Using immunoSEQ multiplex PCR, the repertoire was profiled, and TCRdb retains in-frame clones only, with some absent. This table has some 2 million clones, 90% to 95% appearing once. The sequencing sample was made of naive CD4+ T cells sorted from blood. Sample subset: CD45RA+ positively selected. Source of these receptors: a man aged 18 to 30 in good health.

Regarding this clone: At one end the junction does not follow the germline gene, possibly because of a read error. This chain joins TRBV9 and TRBJ2-5; D is possibly TRBD1 or TRBD2 (5 bases each). CDR1 and CDR2 from the germline V gene are SGDLS and YYNGEE. The CDR3 consists of 16 residues. The CDR3, as DNA: TGTGCCAGCAGCCCTCCTTACTGGCAGGGAGAAGATACCCAGTACTTC. Translated: CASSPPYWQGEDTQYF.

On this clone itself: An end of the junction does not agree with germline; a read error may underlie this. The chain employs TRBV6-5 and TRBJ1-5, with TRBD1 as a possible D gene (5 bases). Germline CDR1 reads MNHEY; CDR2 reads SVGAGI. The CDR3 is 14 amino acids. The CDR3 sequence is CASSAGSGNKPQHF. In DNA, the CDR3 is TGTGCCAGCAGTGCAGGGTCGGGCAATAAGCCCCAGCATTTT.

The chain couples TRBV28 to TRBJ2-7; 12 nucleotides align to TRBD2. V lost 3 bases to trimming and J lost 5 bases; unmatched junction nucleotides: 11. From germline, CDR1 is MDHEN and CDR2 SYDVKM. This CDR3 contains 17 residues. CDR3 in amino acids: CASSLGRLAGVGDEQYF. CDR3 bases: TGTGCCAGCAGTTTGGGAAGACTAGCGGGAGTGGGGGACGAGCAGTACTTC.

This chain uses TRBV9 with TRBJ1-4, with D tentatively TRBD1 (6 bases). Per germline, CDR1 SGDLS and CDR2 YYNGEE. The CDR3 spans 15 residues. V was cut by 4 bases and J by 3 bases, with 13 bases left in between. Written as DNA, the CDR3 is TGTGCCAGCAGCAAGAGGGGGGCATCTAATGAAAAACTGTTTTTT. Translated, it gives CASSKRGASNEKLFF.

The rearrangement uses TRBV4-2 and TRBJ1-6; D is ambiguous. CDR3 length: 16 amino acids. Germline V gene data show CDR1 as LGHNA and CDR2 as YNFKEQ. V lost 1 base to trimming and J lost 3 bases, with 10 bases between them. DNA for the CDR3: TGTGCCAGCAGCCAAGTCTCCGGAATCTATAATTCACCCCTCCACTTT. Protein: CASSQVSGIYNSPLHF.

The chain employs TRBV6-6 and TRBJ2-7; 10 nucleotides agree with TRBD2. The CDR3 loop spans 15 amino acids. The germline CDR1 and CDR2 sequences are MNHNY and SVGAGI (reference sequence). V was pared by 2 bases and J by 3 bases, with 4 bases of the junction left unmatched. This CDR3 is CASSYLPSGSYEQYF. The CDR3 DNA reads as TGTGCCAGCAGTTACCTTCCTAGCGGGAGCTACGAGCAGTACTTC.

The chain recombines TRBV2 with TRBJ1-3; D uncertain. From germline, CDR1 is SNHLY and CDR2 FYNNEI. V lost 6 bases and J 0 bases, leaving 9 bases between the germline ends. The CDR3 extends over 14 amino acids. CDR3 nucleotides: TGTGCCAGCAGATCGACCAGCTCTGGAAACACCATATATTTT. Translated, it gives CASRSTSSGNTIYF.

The rearrangement uses TRBV11-2 and TRBJ2-5; D not resolved. Germline assignment: CDR1 SGHAT and CDR2 FQNNGV. Trimming took 2 bases from V and 5 from J, leaving 12 bases between them. The CDR3 has 14 amino acids. The CDR3 loop reads CASSLNLMGETQYF. Written as DNA, the CDR3 is TGTGCCAGCAGCTTAAACTTGATGGGGGAGACCCAGTACTTC.

The V gene is TRBV29-1, the J gene TRBJ2-1, with no clear D. The CDR3 consists of 14 residues. Trimming cost V 0 bases and J 1 base, with 7 bases left between them. Per germline, CDR1 SQVTM and CDR2 ANQGSEA. CDR3 sequence reads: CSVEDPPSYNEQFF. CDR3 in DNA: TGCAGCGTTGAAGATCCCCCATCCTACAATGAGCAGTTCTTC.

The chain is built from TRBV27 and TRBJ2-5; D possibly matches TRBD1 or TRBD2 (6 bases each). The germline V and J ends were trimmed by 7 bases and 4 bases, with 16 bases remaining between them. Germline-derived CDR1 and CDR2 are MNHEY and SMNVEV (reference sequence). The CDR3 is 14 residues long. DNA for the CDR3: TGTGCCAGCAAAGAAAGGGGGGCCACAGAGACCCAGTACTTC. Encoded protein: CASKERGATETQYF.

The chain uses TRBV28 and TRBJ1-5; D not certain. V lost 3 bases and J 2 bases, leaving 8 bases between the germline ends. CDR3 length: 14 amino acids. Germline V gene sequence: CDR1 MDHEN, CDR2 SYDVKM. The DNA of the CDR3 is TGTGCCAGCAGTTTGGTGGAGCGCAATCAGCCCCAGCATTTT. Protein: CASSLVERNQPQHF.

This sequence joins TRBV6-5 and TRBJ2-7; D is ambiguous. The germline CDR1 and CDR2 sequences are MNHEY and SVGAGI. Between the trimmed V and J ends, which lost 4 bases and 2 bases, there was a span of 9 bases. The CDR3 spans 13 residues. This chain's CDR3 is CASSSLSPYEQYF. In DNA, the CDR3 is TGTGCCAGCAGTTCCCTTTCCCCCTACGAGCAGTACTTC.

The CDR3 DNA sequence: TGTGCCAGCAGTTACTCGGTGGATCTCGGCAAAAACATTCAGTACTTC. Protein sequence: CASSYSVDLGKNIQYF. This chain uses TRBV6-7 with TRBJ2-4; D remains ambiguous. Being an ORF, TRBV6-7 has a function that is uncertain. The CDR3 runs 16 residues. V lost 0 bases and J 3 bases, leaving 12 bases between the germline ends.

V gene TRBV7-2 combines with J gene TRBJ1-2; D may be TRBD1 (5 bases). Per the germline V gene, CDR1 is SGHTA and CDR2 is FQGNSA. The CDR3 covers 12 residues. Trimming left V 5 bases short and J 6 bases short, with 10 bases between. CDR3 sequence reads: CASSRGWNGYTF. For the CDR3, the DNA is TGTGCCAGCAGCCGGGGGTGGAATGGCTACACCTTC.

This chain uses TRBV5-1 with TRBJ2-2; D not certain. The length of the CDR3 is 15 residues. Germline CDR1 reads SGHRS; CDR2 reads YFSETQ. V was pared by 0 bases and J by 4 bases, with 10 bases between. The CDR3 here is CASSLEGPTTGELFF. The CDR3 nucleotides are TGCGCCAGCAGCTTGGAAGGCCCTACCACCGGGGAGCTGTTTTTT. The full variable domain, in which reference TRBV5-1 and TRBJ2-2 provide the parts outside the CDR3, is KAGVTQTPRYLIKTRGQQVTLSCSPISGHRSVSWYQQTPGQGLQFLFEYFSETQRNKGNFPGRFSGRQFSNSRSEMNVSTLELGDSALYLCASSLEGPTTGELFFGEGSRLTVL.

This rearrangement joins TRBV2 to TRBJ1-2, with D unresolved. Between the trimmed V and J ends, which lost 1 base and 2 bases, there was a span of 8 bases. The germline gives CDR1 SNHLY, CDR2 FYNNEI. CDR3 length: 14 amino acids. CDR3 nucleotide sequence: TGTGCCAGCAGTGAAGGGGAACAGAACTATGGCTACACCTTC. This gives the protein CASSEGEQNYGYTF.

This chain links TRBV7-3 with TRBJ1-2, with D maybe TRBD1 (5 bases). Trimming removed 2 bases at V and 4 bases at J, with 14 bases between. There are 15 residues in the CDR3. In germline, CDR1 is SGHTA, CDR2 FQGTGA. The CDR3 here is CASSLSGGISYGYTF. The CDR3 DNA sequence: TGTGCCAGCAGCTTATCCGGGGGAATCAGCTATGGCTACACCTTC.

This chain connects TRBV5-1 to TRBJ1-2, with TRBD1 identical over 7 bases. Germline-derived CDR1 and CDR2 are SGHRS and YFSETQ. The CDR3 is 17 amino acids. V shed 3 bases and J 2 bases; nucleotides not matched to a gene: 13. The CDR3 reads CASSSTGARVGNYGYTF. The CDR3 nucleotides read TGCGCCAGCAGCTCAACAGGGGCGAGGGTAGGAAACTATGGCTACACCTTC.

The J gene is TRBJ1-2, the V gene TRBV25-1, with D perhaps TRBD1 (5 bases). Germline lookup yields CDR1 MGHDK and CDR2 SYGVNS. The V end lost 3 bases, the J end lost 4 bases, and 9 bases lay between the germline ends. The CDR3 consists of 13 residues. Here the CDR3 reads CASSDRGLYGYTF. The CDR3 nucleotides are TGTGCCAGCAGTGACCGGGGCCTCTATGGCTACACCTTC.

The V and J genes are TRBV7-9 and TRBJ2-2; no clear D gene. Looked up from germline, CDR1 is SEHNR and CDR2 is FQNEAQ (reference sequence). V was pared by 1 base and J by 6 bases, with 6 bases between. The CDR3 is 13 amino acids. The CDR3 DNA follows: TGTGCCAGCAGCTTAGTGGTCGCCGGGGAGCTGTTTTTT. Translation gives CASSLVVAGELFF.

This rearrangement joins TRBV28 to TRBJ2-1; 8 nucleotides align to TRBD2. V was clipped by 4 bases and J by 9 bases; unmatched bases: 8. This CDR3 has 14 amino acids. Germline V gives CDR1 MDHEN, CDR2 SYDVKM. CDR3 in amino acids: CASSSPRGGAEQFF. The CDR3 DNA reads TGTGCCAGCAGTTCCCCTCGGGGGGGCGCTGAGCAGTTCTTC. Filled out from reference TRBV28 and TRBJ2-1, the complete variable domain reads DVKVTQSSRYLVKRTGEKVFLECVQDMDHENMFWYRQDPGLGLRLIYFSYDVKMKEKGDIPEGYSVSREKKERFSLILESASTNQTSMYLCASSSPRGGAEQFFGPGTRLTVL.

With regard to this clone: At one of its ends the junction is not consistent with the germline gene, which may arise from a read error. The V call is TRBV5-4, the J call TRBJ2-2; possibly TRBD1 or TRBD2 for D (6 bases each). Looked up from germline, CDR1 is SGHNT and CDR2 is YYREEE (reference sequence). CDR3 length: 16 residues. The CDR3 DNA sequence: TGTGCCAGCAGCTTGAACGGGGGCGCGAAAACCGGGGAGCTGTTTTTT. This sequence encodes CASSLNGGAKTGELFF.

V is TRBV21-1 and J is TRBJ2-2; whether TRBD1, the table's D call, matches the DNA was not checked. TRBV21-1 is flagged as a pseudogene. This CDR3 is built from 15 residues. The CDR3 DNA follows: TGTGCCAGCAGCGGGGGGACAGGATATTTCGGGATGGAGTTTTTT. It codes for CASSGGTGYFGMEFF.

The chain is built from TRBV19 and TRBJ2-5; 7 bases line up with TRBD1. V gave up 6 bases and J gave up 5 bases; unmatched junction bases: 9. The CDR3 spans 14 residues. Germline values: CDR1 LNHDA, CDR2 SQIVND (reference sequence). Written as DNA, the CDR3 is TGTGCCAGTAGCAAAAGACAGGGCTTCGAGACCCAGTACTTC. Encoded protein: CASSKRQGFETQYF.

As for this clone: A much larger clone sits a single nucleotide away, making a read error possible. This chain links TRBV7-9 with TRBJ1-5; D perhaps matches TRBD1 (5 bases). Trimming removed 3 bases at V and 4 bases at J, with 7 bases between. Germline V gene data show CDR1 as SEHNR and CDR2 as FQNEAQ (reference sequence). This CDR3 is built from 13 residues. CDR3 residues: CASSLGPNQPQHF. In nucleotides, the CDR3 is TGTGCCAGCAGCTTGGGACCTAATCAGCCCCAGCATTTT.

Notes on this clone: This same CDR3 is encoded by further DNA sequences in the sample. The chain combines TRBV7-9 with TRBJ2-7; D is uncertain. From germline, CDR1 is SEHNR and CDR2 FQNEAQ (reference sequence). With 2 bases removed from V and 2 bases from J, the gap between germline ends came to 10 bases. The CDR3 has 14 residues. The CDR3 region has the DNA TGTGCCAGCAGCTTATCTGGAACCGCCTACGAGCAGTACTTC. Translation: CASSLSGTAYEQYF.

V usage is TRBV5-4 and J usage is TRBJ2-3, with 9 bases that match TRBD2. V trimming: 5 bases; J trimming: 4 bases; junction bases outside the gene matches: 8. CDR1 and CDR2 (germline): SGHNT, YYREEE (reference sequence). The length of the CDR3 is 15 residues. CDR3 region: CASRNAGGPADTQYF. CDR3 sequence (DNA): TGTGCCAGCAGGAACGCGGGAGGGCCCGCAGATACGCAGTATTTT.

The gene calls are TRBV5-1 and TRBJ1-2, with 7 bases aligning to TRBD1. Per the germline V gene, CDR1 is SGHRS and CDR2 is YFSETQ. The CDR3 consists of 13 residues. The trim removed 4 bases at V and 7 bases at J, leaving 7 bases unmatched. The CDR3 protein is CASSPEGGGGYTF. The DNA for the CDR3 is TGCGCCAGCAGCCCGGAAGGGGGCGGTGGCTACACCTTC.

This chain joins TRBV5-6 and TRBJ1-2, with D unresolved. CDR1 and CDR2 from the germline V gene are SGHDT and YYEEEE. CDR3 length equals 15 residues. Trimming shortened V by 1 base and J by 8 bases, and 18 bases separated the two germline ends. The CDR3 bases are TGTGCCAGCAGCTTGAATTGGGGAATACTAGGCGGCTACACCTTC. Amino acids: CASSLNWGILGGYTF.

V is TRBV2 and J is TRBJ1-3; TRBD1 is a possible D gene (5 bases). V was shortened by 2 bases and J by 2 bases, with 7 bases between the two germline ends. Germline CDR1 SNHLY, CDR2 FYNNEI. The CDR3 totals 14 residues. The CDR3 DNA reads as TGTGCCAGCAGTGAACCCAGGGCTGGAAACACCATATATTTT. Translation gives CASSEPRAGNTIYF.